These 15 T cell receptor beta chains came from one sample sequenced in a study of tumor and adjacent non-tumor tissue in lung cancer. This sample's RNA came from whole unsorted tissue. This non-tumor lung sample came from over 3 cm beyond the tumor edge. TCRbeta libraries were built with three rounds of nested PCR, modified from ARM-PCR. TCRdb used MiXCR to reprocess the multiplex PCR reads, holding one entry per CDR3 protein. The table has tens of thousands of distinct CDR3 sequences, around 76% seen once. The sample was distant non-tumor lung tissue. The receptors derive from a man between 65 and 79 years old with non-small cell lung cancer.

Of note for this clonotype: The CDR3 carries no conserved terminal phenylalanine or tryptophan, so it likely arises from a read error. The chain has TRBV14 and TRBJ1-4, with a weak D call TRBD1 (5 bases). The CDR3 runs to 15 residues. Germline V gene data show CDR1 as SGHDN and CDR2 as FVKESK. CDR3 residues: CASSQVGGFNEKLFS. The CDR3 DNA is TGTGCCAGCAGTCAAGTTGGGGGATTTAATGAAAAACTGTTTTCT.

As concerns this clonotype: A single base separates this from a much larger clone, so it may be a read error. The V call is TRBV6-6, the J call TRBJ2-7; the D is unclear. The CDR3 contains 11 residues. V lost 7 bases to trimming and J lost 5 bases, with 9 bases between them. Germline CDR1 and CDR2: MNHNY and SVGAGI (reference sequence). The CDR3 loop is CASTWFHEQYF. The CDR3 nucleotides are TGTGCCAGCACATGGTTCCACGAGCAGTACTTC.

A note on this clonotype: A junction boundary mismatches the germline segment, possibly from a read error. The chain carries TRBV10-3 and TRBJ2-1, with D maybe TRBD2 (5 bases). Germline CDR1 and CDR2: ENHRY and SYGVKD. The CDR3 has 13 amino acids. The CDR3 region is CAISSSRINEQFF. The CDR3 DNA follows: TGCGCCATCAGCTCTAGCCGTATCAATGAACAGTTCTTC.

A remark on this clonotype: Germline and junction disagree at one end, which may indicate a read error. The rearrangement uses TRBV6-2 or TRBV6-3 and TRBJ1-5, with 7 bases that match TRBD1. This CDR3 comprises 16 residues. Looked up from germline, CDR1 is MNHEY and CDR2 is SVGEGT. This CDR3 is CAITYDRASMGQPLHF. The CDR3 DNA sequence: TGTGCCATCACGTATGACAGGGCTTCGATGGGTCAGCCCCTGCATTTT.

A word on this clonotype: A much more abundant neighbour one base away suggests this may be a read error. The rearrangement uses TRBV7-6 and TRBJ2-1, with D maybe TRBD2 (5 bases). The germline gives CDR1 SGHVS, CDR2 FNYEAQ. The CDR3 contains 16 residues. Trimming stripped 2 bases from V and 4 bases from J, with 15 bases between. CDR3 coding DNA: TGTGCCAGCAGCTTACAATCGGGATCGATGTACAATGAGCAGTTCTTC. Its protein is CASSLQSGSMYNEQFF.

The CDR3 reads CSANSSLAETYNEQFF. CDR3 DNA sequence: TGCAGTGCTAACTCCTCACTAGCGGAGACCTACAATGAGCAGTTCTTC. This chain joins TRBV20-1 and TRBJ2-1, with 8 bases matching TRBD2. The germline V gene encodes CDR1 DFQATT and CDR2 SNEGSKA (reference sequence). Unmatched junction bases numbered 10, after V lost 4 bases and J lost 2 bases. This CDR3 spans 16 amino acids.

V is TRBV20-1 and J is TRBJ2-3; 16 nucleotides line up with TRBD2. V shed 5 bases, J shed 4 bases, and the junction held 9 bases outside the gene matches. CDR1 and CDR2 (germline): DFQATT, SNEGSKA (reference sequence). This CDR3 comprises 17 residues. CDR3 sequence reads: CSALPGLAGGAADTQYF. The DNA for the CDR3 is TGCAGTGCTCTTCCGGGACTAGCGGGGGGGGCGGCAGATACGCAGTATTTT.

A remark on this clonotype: As the CDR3 is not closed by the conserved phenylalanine or tryptophan, this likely results from a read error. It is unclear where the CDR3 begins or ends on the DNA, so no DNA is shown, and the CDR3 is as TCRdb lists it. The chain carries TRBV12-3 or TRBV12-4 and TRBJ1-5; TRBD1, as called in the table, went unchecked against the DNA. The CDR3 length equals 12 residues, ends included. The CDR3 protein is CASSDRVQPQFS.

The V call is TRBV11-2, the J call TRBJ1-1; perhaps TRBD1 as D (5 bases). The CDR3 is 12 amino acids. V was clipped by 7 bases and J by 5 bases, with 11 bases between them. The germline V gene encodes CDR1 SGHAT and CDR2 FQNNGV. The CDR3 coding sequence is TGTGCCAGCATATCGAGGGGTACTGAAGCTTTCTTT. Translation gives CASISRGTEAFF.

In regard to this clonotype: One end of the junction fails to match germline, which may point to a read error. The rearrangement links TRBV10-1 to TRBJ2-2, with D maybe TRBD2 (6 bases). The CDR3 sequence is 15 residues long. Germline V lookup: CDR1 WNHNN, CDR2 SYGVQD (reference sequence). The CDR3 region is CTSGHWGLRTGKLFF. The CDR3 nucleotides are TGCACCAGCGGGCACTGGGGATTGCGGACCGGGAAGCTGTTTTTT.

This clonotype was seen a few times. The rearrangement uses TRBV28 and TRBJ2-7; D not resolved. The CDR3 sequence is 13 residues long. Germline V CDR1 and CDR2: MDHEN, SYDVKM. The V end lost 2 bases, the J end lost 5 bases, and 10 bases lay between the germline ends. This chain's CDR3 is CASSLGQRNEQYF. The CDR3 DNA follows: TGTGCCAGCAGTTTAGGGCAGAGGAACGAGCAGTACTTC.

This clonotype was recorded only once. A read error may account for a junction end that differs from germline. J is TRBJ1-2 and V is TRBV20-1; unclear D gene. Per the germline V gene, CDR1 is DFQATT and CDR2 is SNEGSKA (reference sequence). The CDR3 runs 13 residues. The CDR3 DNA is TGCAGTACTAGAGAAGGGTTAGGGTATGGATACACCTTC. Amino acid sequence: CSTREGLGYGYTF.

The chain employs TRBV6-1 and TRBJ2-2; maybe TRBD1 (6 bases). The V gene's germline CDR1 is MNHNS and CDR2 SASEGT. The CDR3 contains 15 residues. With 3 bases removed from V and 2 bases from J, the gap between germline ends came to 10 bases. The CDR3 is CASSDWGRNTGELFF. The CDR3 bases are TGTGCCAGCAGTGACTGGGGGCGAAACACCGGGGAGCTGTTTTTT.

This clonotype was picked up a small number of times. The gene calls are TRBV2 and TRBJ1-4, with no clear D. There are 15 residues in the CDR3. V lost 3 bases and J lost 4, with 12 bases in between. CDR1 is SNHLY, CDR2 FYNNEI, per germline. CDR3 protein: CASSESAYGNEKLFF. The DNA of the CDR3 is TGTGCCAGCAGTGAGAGTGCTTACGGTAATGAAAAACTGTTTTTT.

A word on this clonotype: A read error may produce the germline difference seen at one junction end. This rearrangement joins TRBV12-5 to TRBJ2-1; maybe TRBD2 (6 bases). The V gene's germline CDR1 is LGHNT and CDR2 FRNRAP. The CDR3 runs to 12 residues. CDR3 region: CASSVTSSEQLF. The CDR3 nucleotides are TGTGCTAGTAGTGTCACTAGCAGTGAGCAGCTCTTC.